Presented here are 21 T cell receptor beta chains from one specimen sequenced in a study of glioma-infiltrating T cells after dendritic cell vaccination. As for time point: after dendritic cell vaccination, including at tumor progression/relapse. Generated by immunoSEQ multiplex PCR, the TCRdb table keeps only in-frame clones and is missing some. The sample consists of tens of thousands of clones, roughly 85% of them appearing once. Sequences were derived from blood, sampled after dendritic cell vaccination. The receptors derive from a human donor with glioblastoma.

The V call is TRBV5-1, the J call TRBJ1-2; D gene ambiguous. V lost 5 bases and J lost 4, with 18 bases in between. The V gene's germline CDR1 is SGHRS and CDR2 YFSETQ. The CDR3 covers 15 residues. The CDR3 here is CASSGTASDSYGYTF. In DNA, the CDR3 is TGCGCCAGCAGTGGAACAGCCTCCGATAGCTATGGCTACACCTTC.

The chain couples TRBV12-1 to TRBJ2-3; the table names TRBD2, a call not compared with the DNA. TRBV12-1 is classified as a pseudogene. The CDR3 totals 16 residues. For the CDR3, the DNA is TGTGCCAGCAGCTTTGCCCGGACTAGCGGCACAGATACGCAGTATTTT. It is translated as CASSFARTSGTDTQYF.

The chain links TRBV9 to TRBJ2-3; 7 nucleotides align to TRBD2. V lost 0 bases and J lost 1; bases outside the gene matches: 11. The CDR3 consists of 18 residues. Germline V gene sequence: CDR1 SGDLS, CDR2 YYNGEE. The CDR3 region has the DNA TGTGCCAGCAGCGTAGCTTTTCTGGCGGGGGACGGCACAGATACGCAGTATTTT. Protein: CASSVAFLAGDGTDTQYF.

The J gene is TRBJ2-7, the V gene TRBV11-2; 7 bases map to TRBD1. Per germline, CDR1 SGHAT and CDR2 FQNNGV. The CDR3 is 16 residues long. V dropped 5 bases and J dropped 3; count of bases not matched to a gene: 13. The CDR3 DNA reads as TGTGCCAGCAGCCTCGACAGGGCCCGAACCCTCTACGAGCAGTACTTC. Its protein is CASSLDRARTLYEQYF.

This clone was counted a single time. Here the CDR3 reads CASSAAFWDSSNTGELFF. The CDR3 DNA reads as TGTGCCAGCAGCGCAGCCTTTTGGGACAGCAGTAACACCGGGGAGCTGTTTTTT. J is TRBJ2-2 and V is TRBV9; 7 nucleotides line up with TRBD1. This CDR3 region has 18 residues. The V and J ends lost 3 bases and 2 bases, in that order; junction bases with no gene match: 13. CDR1 SGDLS and CDR2 YYNGEE come from the germline V gene.

The genes are TRBV7-6 and TRBJ2-2; TRBD2 agrees at 8 bases. The CDR3 contains 16 residues. The germline gives CDR1 SGHVS, CDR2 FNYEAQ. J lost 5 bases, V lost 4 bases, and 9 bases had no gene match. CDR3 DNA: TGTGCCAGCAGCTCCTCGGGAGGGGGTGGGACCGGGGAGCTGTTTTTT. It yields the protein CASSSSGGGGTGELFF.

This chain connects TRBV18 to TRBJ2-7; D gene uncertain. From germline, CDR1 is KGHSH and CDR2 LQKENI. The CDR3 contains 15 residues. Trimming took off 2 bases at V and 0 bases at J, with 11 bases between the two ends. The CDR3 nucleotides read TGTGCCAGCTCACCAGGTCAGGTCTTCTCCTACGAGCAGTACTTC. It codes for CASSPGQVFSYEQYF.

The CDR3 protein is CASSARLAGGIGELFF. The DNA of the CDR3 is TGTGCCAGCAGCGCCCGACTAGCGGGAGGGATCGGGGAGCTGTTTTTT. V gene TRBV7-2 combines with J gene TRBJ2-2; 14 nucleotides match TRBD2. CDR3 length equals 16 residues. CDR1 is SGHTA and CDR2 is FQGNSA in the germline V gene. With 5 bases clipped from V and 7 bases from J, the junction kept 6 bases outside the gene matches.

The rearrangement links TRBV7-9 to TRBJ2-1; D uncertain. CDR3 length: 11 residues. Germline V gene sequence: CDR1 SEHNR, CDR2 FQNEAQ (reference sequence). The V gene lost 6 bases and the J gene lost 8 bases, with 8 bases spanning the gap. The CDR3 DNA reads TGTGCCAGCAGACCAACTCATGAGCAGTTCTTC. Protein product: CASRPTHEQFF.

This clone was seen only a few times. This specimen includes other DNA sequences encoding the same CDR3. V is TRBV6-6 and J is TRBJ2-7; D is possibly TRBD1 (5 bases). This CDR3 has 12 amino acids. In germline, CDR1 is MNHNY, CDR2 SVGAGI (reference sequence). Trimming left V 5 bases short and J 4 bases short, with 9 bases between. As DNA, the CDR3 is TGTGCCAGCAGTCCTCAGGGTTACGAGCAGTACTTC. Translated: CASSPQGYEQYF.

V usage is TRBV28 and J usage is TRBJ2-7; D is uncertain. V was cut by 6 bases and J by 4 bases, with 7 bases left in between. Per the germline V gene, CDR1 is MDHEN and CDR2 is SYDVKM. CDR3 length equals 11 residues. The CDR3 loop is CASSHQYEQYF. CDR3 nucleotide sequence: TGTGCCAGCAGCCATCAGTACGAGCAGTACTTC.

The chain recombines TRBV6-1 with TRBJ1-5; no reliable D call. The germline gives CDR1 MNHNS, CDR2 SASEGT. The CDR3 sequence is 16 residues long. V was trimmed by 4 bases and J by 4 bases, leaving 17 bases between them. The CDR3 reads CASSGPFGKQNQPQHF. DNA for the CDR3: TGTGCCAGCAGTGGCCCGTTCGGGAAGCAAAATCAGCCCCAGCATTTT.

The rearrangement joins TRBV29-1 to TRBJ1-2; 12 nucleotides line up with TRBD1. The CDR3 has 12 amino acids. Germline CDR1 and CDR2: SQVTM and ANQGSEA. After removal of 7 bases from V and 8 bases from J, the junction contained 5 bases not matched to a gene. The CDR3 region is CSAVGTGGGYTF. The CDR3 coding sequence is TGCAGCGCTGTTGGGACAGGGGGCGGCTACACCTTC.

This clone was seen more than once but under ten times. V and J are TRBV6-6 and TRBJ1-1, with 8 bases aligning to TRBD1. V shed 2 bases, J shed 1 base, and the junction held 3 bases outside the gene matches. The V gene's germline CDR1 is MNHNY and CDR2 SVGAGI (reference sequence). The CDR3 is 15 amino acids. CDR3 DNA sequence: TGTGCCAGCAGTTACCCCGACAGGGGGAACACTGAAGCTTTCTTT. It encodes CASSYPDRGNTEAFF.

V and J are TRBV7-9 and TRBJ2-3; TRBD2 matches at 8 bases. Germline V gene lookup returns CDR1 SEHNR and CDR2 FQNEAQ (reference sequence). V dropped 6 bases and J dropped 5; count of bases not matched to a gene: 7. The CDR3 covers 14 residues. The CDR3 spells CASRPRGGGDTQYF. Here the CDR3 DNA reads TGTGCCAGCAGACCCCGGGGGGGCGGAGATACGCAGTATTTT.

This rearrangement joins TRBV5-1 to TRBJ1-6, with 9 positions matching TRBD1. Germline trimming cut 9 bases from V and 6 bases from J; bases unmatched to any gene: 7. The CDR3 is made up of 14 amino acids. The germline CDR1 and CDR2 sequences are SGHRS and YFSETQ. The CDR3 here is CATGTGGSNSPLHF. The CDR3 nucleotides are TGCGCCACCGGAACAGGGGGCAGTAATTCACCCCTCCACTTT.

This chain joins TRBV6-5 and TRBJ2-1, with a tentative D call TRBD1 (5 bases). With 0 bases removed from V and 10 bases from J, the gap between germline ends came to 7 bases. CDR1 MNHEY and CDR2 SVGAGI come from the germline V gene. The length of the CDR3 is 12 residues. The CDR3 is CASSYSRQEQFF. The CDR3 bases are TGTGCCAGCAGTTACTCCCGACAGGAGCAGTTCTTC.

The sample holds one count of this clone. The CDR3 region is CASSLSATWLSYEQYF. CDR3 sequence (DNA): TGTGCCAGCAGCTTAAGCGCCACATGGCTAAGTTACGAGCAGTACTTC. This sequence joins TRBV7-8 and TRBJ2-7, with unresolved D. Germline CDR1 is SGHVS and CDR2 is FQNEAQ. The CDR3 contains 16 residues. The ends were cut back, 2 bases at V and 4 bases at J, with 18 bases in the middle.

This rearrangement joins TRBV19 to TRBJ2-7; 9 nucleotides line up with TRBD1. The CDR3 runs to 15 residues. Germline V CDR1 and CDR2: LNHDA, SQIVND (reference sequence). V lost 2 bases and J lost 6; bases outside the gene matches: 8. This chain's CDR3 is CASSIIGTGRLEQYF. The CDR3 nucleotides read TGTGCCAGTAGTATAATCGGGACAGGGAGACTCGAGCAGTACTTC.

The V gene is TRBV30, the J gene TRBJ1-1; D unclear. CDR3 size: 13 residues. Deletions cut 4 bases from V and 0 bases from J, with 9 bases between. Germline V gene sequence: CDR1 GTSNPN, CDR2 SVGIG (reference sequence). The CDR3 region is CAWMRRMNTEAFF. DNA for the CDR3: TGTGCCTGGATGCGTCGCATGAACACTGAAGCTTTCTTT.

The V gene is TRBV28, the J gene TRBJ2-1; 7 bases line up with TRBD2. Germline CDR1 and CDR2: MDHEN and SYDVKM. The CDR3 runs to 15 residues. The ends lost 6 bases at V and 7 bases at J; junction bases unmatched: 12. This chain's CDR3 is CASSPSGGRGNEQFF. As DNA, the CDR3 is TGTGCCAGCAGCCCTTCGGGAGGTCGGGGGAATGAGCAGTTCTTC. Supplemented by reference TRBV28 and TRBJ2-1, the full variable domain reads DVKVTQSSRYLVKRTGEKVFLECVQDMDHENMFWYRQDPGLGLRLIYFSYDVKMKEKGDIPEGYSVSREKKERFSLILESASTNQTSMYLCASSPSGGRGNEQFFGPGTRLTVL.